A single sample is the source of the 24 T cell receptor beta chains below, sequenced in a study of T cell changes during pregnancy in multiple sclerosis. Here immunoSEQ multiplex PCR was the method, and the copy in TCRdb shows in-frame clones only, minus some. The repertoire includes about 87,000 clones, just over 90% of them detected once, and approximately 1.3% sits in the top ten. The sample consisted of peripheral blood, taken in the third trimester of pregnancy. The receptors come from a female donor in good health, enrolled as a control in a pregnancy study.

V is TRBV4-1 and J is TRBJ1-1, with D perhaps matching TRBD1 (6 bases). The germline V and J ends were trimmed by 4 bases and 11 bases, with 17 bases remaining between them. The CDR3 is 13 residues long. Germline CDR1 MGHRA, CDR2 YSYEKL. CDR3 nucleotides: TGCGCCAGCAGCCTATCCATACAGGGCTCGGCTTTCTTT. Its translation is CASSLSIQGSAFF.

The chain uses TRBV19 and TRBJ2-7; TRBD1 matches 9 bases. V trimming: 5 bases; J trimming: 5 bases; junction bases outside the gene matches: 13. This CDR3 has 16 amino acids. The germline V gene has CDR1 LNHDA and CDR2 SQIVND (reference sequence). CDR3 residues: CASSSTGTGNLHEQYF. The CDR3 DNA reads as TGTGCCAGTAGTTCGACTGGGACAGGGAATCTCCACGAGCAGTACTTC.

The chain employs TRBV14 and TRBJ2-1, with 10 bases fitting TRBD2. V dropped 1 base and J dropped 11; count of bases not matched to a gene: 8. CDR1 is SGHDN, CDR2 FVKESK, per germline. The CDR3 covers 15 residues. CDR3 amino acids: CASSQVVSSGSKQFF. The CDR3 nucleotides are TGTGCCAGCAGCCAAGTGGTATCTAGCGGGAGTAAGCAGTTCTTC.

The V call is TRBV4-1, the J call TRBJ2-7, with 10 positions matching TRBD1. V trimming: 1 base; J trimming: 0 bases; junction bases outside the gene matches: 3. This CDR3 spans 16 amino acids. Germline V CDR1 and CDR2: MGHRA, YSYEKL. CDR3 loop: CASSQGGTGASYEQYF. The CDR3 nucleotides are TGCGCCAGCAGCCAAGGTGGGACAGGGGCCTCCTACGAGCAGTACTTC.

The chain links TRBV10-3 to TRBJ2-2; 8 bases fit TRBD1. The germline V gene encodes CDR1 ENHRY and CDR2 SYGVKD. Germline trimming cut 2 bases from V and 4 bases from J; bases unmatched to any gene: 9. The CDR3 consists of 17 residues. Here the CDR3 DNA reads TGTGCCATCAGTGAGACCCGACAGGGGTTGAGCACCGGGGAGCTGTTTTTT. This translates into CAISETRQGLSTGELFF.

CDR3 nucleotide sequence: TGTGCCAGTAGCCCGGGACAGGGGAGCACAGATACGCAGTATTTT. Its protein product is CASSPGQGSTDTQYF. The V and J genes are TRBV19 and TRBJ2-3; 10 nucleotides match TRBD1. Germline V gives CDR1 LNHDA, CDR2 SQIVND (reference sequence). The CDR3 has 15 amino acids. Trimming at V came to 6 bases and at J to 0 bases, leaving 3 bases not matched to a gene.

The CDR3 DNA reads TGTGCCAGCAGCCCTGGGCGACGGGATTATGGCTACACCTTC. Translating gives CASSPGRRDYGYTF. The chain combines TRBV5-4 with TRBJ1-2; D unresolved. This CDR3 has 14 residues. The germline V gene has CDR1 SGHNT and CDR2 YYREEE (reference sequence). Trimming cost V 4 bases and J 5 bases, with 15 bases left between them. The full variable domain, completed using reference TRBV5-4 and TRBJ1-2, is ETGVTQSPTHLIKTRGQQVTLRCSSQSGHNTVSWYQQALGQGPQFIFQYYREEENGRGNFPPRFSGLQFPNYSSELNVNALELDDSALYLCASSPGRRDYGYTFGSGTRLTVV.

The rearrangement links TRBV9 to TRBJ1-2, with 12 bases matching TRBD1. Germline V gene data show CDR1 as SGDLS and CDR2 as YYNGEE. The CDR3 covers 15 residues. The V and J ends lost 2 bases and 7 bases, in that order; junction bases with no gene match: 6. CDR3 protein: CASSVGTGGVGGYTF. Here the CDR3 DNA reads TGTGCCAGCAGCGTCGGGACAGGGGGCGTAGGTGGCTACACCTTC.

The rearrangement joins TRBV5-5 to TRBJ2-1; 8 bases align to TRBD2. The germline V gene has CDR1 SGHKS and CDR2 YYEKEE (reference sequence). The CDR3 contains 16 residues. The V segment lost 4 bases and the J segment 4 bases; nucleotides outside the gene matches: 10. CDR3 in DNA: TGTGCCAGCAGCAGATCGCGGGAGGCCTATTACAATGAGCAGTTCTTC. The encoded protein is CASSRSREAYYNEQFF.

The CDR3 loop is CASSLLGGLGQETQYF. For the CDR3, the DNA is TGTGCCAGCAGTTTACTCGGGGGACTAGGGCAAGAGACCCAGTACTTC. This rearrangement joins TRBV27 to TRBJ2-5, with 8 bases aligning to TRBD2. The CDR3 loop spans 16 amino acids. Germline-derived CDR1 and CDR2 are MNHEY and SMNVEV (reference sequence). V lost 2 bases to trimming and J lost 2 bases; unmatched junction nucleotides: 7.

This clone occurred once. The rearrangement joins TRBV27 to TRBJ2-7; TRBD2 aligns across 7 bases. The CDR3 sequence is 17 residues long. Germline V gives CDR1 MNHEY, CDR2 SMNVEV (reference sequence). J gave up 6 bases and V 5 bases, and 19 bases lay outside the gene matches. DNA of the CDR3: TGTGCCAGCAGTCCCACCCTAGCGGAGGGACCGACGGGCGAGCAGTACTTC. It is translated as CASSPTLAEGPTGEQYF.

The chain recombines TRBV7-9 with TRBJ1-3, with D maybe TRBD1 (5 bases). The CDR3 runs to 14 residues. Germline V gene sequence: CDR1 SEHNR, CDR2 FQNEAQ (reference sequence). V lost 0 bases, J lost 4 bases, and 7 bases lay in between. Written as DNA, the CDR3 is TGTGCCAGCAGCTTAGCAGGGGTCGGAAACACCATATATTTT. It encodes CASSLAGVGNTIYF.

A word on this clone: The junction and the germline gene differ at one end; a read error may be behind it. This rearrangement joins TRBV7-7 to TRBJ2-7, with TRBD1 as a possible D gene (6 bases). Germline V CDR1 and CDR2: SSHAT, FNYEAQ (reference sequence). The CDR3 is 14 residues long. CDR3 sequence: CASSQGTGSYEQYF. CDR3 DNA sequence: TGTGCTAGCAGCCAGGGGACGGGTTCCTACGAGCAGTACTTC.

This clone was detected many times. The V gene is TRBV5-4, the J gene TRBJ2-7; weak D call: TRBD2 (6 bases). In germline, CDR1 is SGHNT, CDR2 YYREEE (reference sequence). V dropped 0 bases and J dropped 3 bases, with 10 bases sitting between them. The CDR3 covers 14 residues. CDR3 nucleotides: TGTGCCAGCAGCTTGGTCGGGAGTAGCTACGAGCAGTACTTC. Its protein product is CASSLVGSSYEQYF.

The CDR3 sequence: CASSRGLLAGEFPETQYF. DNA for the CDR3: TGTGCCAGCAGTAGGGGCCTTCTAGCGGGAGAGTTCCCGGAGACCCAGTACTTC. J is TRBJ2-5 and V is TRBV25-1, with 10 bases identical to TRBD2. The CDR3 length is 18 residues. J was trimmed by 5 bases and V by 5 bases; bases with no gene match: 17. Germline-derived CDR1 and CDR2 are MGHDK and SYGVNS.

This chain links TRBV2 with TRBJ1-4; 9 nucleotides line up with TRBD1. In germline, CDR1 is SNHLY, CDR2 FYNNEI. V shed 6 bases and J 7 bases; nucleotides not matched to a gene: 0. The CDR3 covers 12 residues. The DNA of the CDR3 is TGTGCCAGCAGGGACAGGGGTGAAAAACTGTTTTTT. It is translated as CASRDRGEKLFF.

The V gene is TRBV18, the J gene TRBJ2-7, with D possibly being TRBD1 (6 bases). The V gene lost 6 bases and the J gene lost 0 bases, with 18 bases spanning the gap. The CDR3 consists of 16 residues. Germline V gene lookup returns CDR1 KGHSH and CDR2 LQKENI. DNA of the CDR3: TGTGCCAGCTCCCCAAGACGTCCAGGGGCCTCCTACGAGCAGTACTTC. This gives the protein CASSPRRPGASYEQYF.

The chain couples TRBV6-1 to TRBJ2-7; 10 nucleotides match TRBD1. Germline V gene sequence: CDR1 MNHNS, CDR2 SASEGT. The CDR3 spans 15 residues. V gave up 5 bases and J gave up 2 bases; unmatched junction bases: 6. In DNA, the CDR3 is TGTGCCAGCAGTCCGAGCGGGACAGGGGCCTACGAGCAGTACTTC. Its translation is CASSPSGTGAYEQYF.

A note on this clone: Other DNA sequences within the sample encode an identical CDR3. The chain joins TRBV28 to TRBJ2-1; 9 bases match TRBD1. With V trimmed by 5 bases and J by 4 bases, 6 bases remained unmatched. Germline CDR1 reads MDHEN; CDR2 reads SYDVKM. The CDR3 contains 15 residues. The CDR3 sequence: CASSPGQGPYNEQFF. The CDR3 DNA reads TGTGCCAGCAGTCCGGGACAGGGTCCTTACAATGAGCAGTTCTTC.

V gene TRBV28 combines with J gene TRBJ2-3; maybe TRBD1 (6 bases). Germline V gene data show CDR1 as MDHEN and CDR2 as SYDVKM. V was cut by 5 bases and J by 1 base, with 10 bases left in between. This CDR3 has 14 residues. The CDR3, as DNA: TGTGCCAGCAGTAGAGCAGGGGGCACAGATACGCAGTATTTT. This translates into CASSRAGGTDTQYF.

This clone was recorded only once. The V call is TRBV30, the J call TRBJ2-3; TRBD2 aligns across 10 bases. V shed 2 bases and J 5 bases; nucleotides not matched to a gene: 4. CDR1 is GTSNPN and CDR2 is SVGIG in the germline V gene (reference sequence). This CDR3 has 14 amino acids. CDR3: CAWSRAGGVDTQYF. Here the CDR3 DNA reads TGTGCCTGGAGTCGAGCGGGAGGGGTAGATACGCAGTATTTT. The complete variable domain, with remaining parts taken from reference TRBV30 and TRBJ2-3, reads SQTIHQWPATLVQPVGSPLSLECTVEGTSNPNLYWYRQAAGRGLQLLFYSVGIGQISSEVPQNLSASRPQDRQFILSSKKLLLSDSGFYLCAWSRAGGVDTQYFGPGTRLTVL.

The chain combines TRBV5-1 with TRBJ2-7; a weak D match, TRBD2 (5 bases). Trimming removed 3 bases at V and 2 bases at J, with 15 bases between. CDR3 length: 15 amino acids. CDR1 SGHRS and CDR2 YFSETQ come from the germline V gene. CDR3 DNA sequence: TGCGCCAGCAGCTCTTCCGGGATCCTAACCTACGAGCAGTACTTC. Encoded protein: CASSSSGILTYEQYF.

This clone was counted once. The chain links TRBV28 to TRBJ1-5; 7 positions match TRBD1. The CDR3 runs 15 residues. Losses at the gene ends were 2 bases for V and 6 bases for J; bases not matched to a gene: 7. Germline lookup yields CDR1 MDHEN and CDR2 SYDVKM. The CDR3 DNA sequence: TGTGCCAGCAGTTTACCTACAGGGGACATTCAGCCCCAGCATTTT. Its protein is CASSLPTGDIQPQHF.

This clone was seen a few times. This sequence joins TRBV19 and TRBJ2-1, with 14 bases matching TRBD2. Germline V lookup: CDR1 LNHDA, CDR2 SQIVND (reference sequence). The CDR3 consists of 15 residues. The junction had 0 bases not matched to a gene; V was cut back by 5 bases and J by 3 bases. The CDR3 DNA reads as TGTGCCAGTAGTGGGACTAGCGGGAGCTACAATGAGCAGTTCTTC. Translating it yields CASSGTSGSYNEQFF.